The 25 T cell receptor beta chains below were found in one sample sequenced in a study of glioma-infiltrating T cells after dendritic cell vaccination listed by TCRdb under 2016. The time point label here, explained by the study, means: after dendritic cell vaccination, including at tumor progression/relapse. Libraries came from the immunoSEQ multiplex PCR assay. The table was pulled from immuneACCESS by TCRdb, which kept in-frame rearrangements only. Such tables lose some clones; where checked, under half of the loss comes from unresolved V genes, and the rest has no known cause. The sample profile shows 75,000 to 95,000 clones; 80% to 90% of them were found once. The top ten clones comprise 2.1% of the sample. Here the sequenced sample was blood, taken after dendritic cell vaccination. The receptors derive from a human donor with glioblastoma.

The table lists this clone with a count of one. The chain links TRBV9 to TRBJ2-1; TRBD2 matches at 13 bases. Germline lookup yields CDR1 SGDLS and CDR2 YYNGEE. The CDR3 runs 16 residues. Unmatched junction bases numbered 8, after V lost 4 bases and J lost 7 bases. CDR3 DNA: TGTGCCAGCAGCCCCCTCCGGACTAGCGGGAGTAATGAGCAGTTCTTC. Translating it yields CASSPLRTSGSNEQFF.

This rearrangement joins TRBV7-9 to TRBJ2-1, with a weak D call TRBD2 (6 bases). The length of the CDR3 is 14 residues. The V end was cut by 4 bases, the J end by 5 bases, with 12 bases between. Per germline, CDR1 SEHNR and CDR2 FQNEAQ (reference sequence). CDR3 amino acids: CASSSWTTNNEQFF. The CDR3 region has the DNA TGTGCCAGCAGCTCCTGGACTACCAACAATGAGCAGTTCTTC.

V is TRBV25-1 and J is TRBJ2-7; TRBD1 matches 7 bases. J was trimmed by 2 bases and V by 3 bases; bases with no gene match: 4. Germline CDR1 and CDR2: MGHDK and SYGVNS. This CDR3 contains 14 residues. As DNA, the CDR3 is TGTGCCAGCAGTGAGCCAGGGACAGCCTACGAGCAGTACTTC. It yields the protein CASSEPGTAYEQYF.

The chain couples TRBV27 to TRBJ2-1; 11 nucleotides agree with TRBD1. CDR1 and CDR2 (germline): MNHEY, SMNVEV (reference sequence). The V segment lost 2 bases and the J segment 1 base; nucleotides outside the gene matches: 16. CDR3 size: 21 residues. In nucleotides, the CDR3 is TGTGCCAGCAGTTTAGAGGGAAGGACAGGGGGCTTTCTGACTTCCTACAATGAGCAGTTCTTC. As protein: CASSLEGRTGGFLTSYNEQFF.

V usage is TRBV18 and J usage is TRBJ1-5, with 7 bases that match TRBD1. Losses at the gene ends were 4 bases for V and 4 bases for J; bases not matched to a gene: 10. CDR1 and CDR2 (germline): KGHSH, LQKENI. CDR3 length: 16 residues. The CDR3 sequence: CASSLSAGGNNQPQHF. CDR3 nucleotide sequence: TGTGCCAGCTCACTTTCTGCAGGGGGAAATAATCAGCCCCAGCATTTT. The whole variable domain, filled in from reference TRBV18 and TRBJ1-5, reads NAGVMQNPRHLVRRRGQEARLRCSPMKGHSHVYWYRQLPEEGLKFMVYLQKENIIDESGMPKERFSAEFPKEGPSILRIQQVVRGDSAAYFCASSLSAGGNNQPQHFGDGTRLSIL.

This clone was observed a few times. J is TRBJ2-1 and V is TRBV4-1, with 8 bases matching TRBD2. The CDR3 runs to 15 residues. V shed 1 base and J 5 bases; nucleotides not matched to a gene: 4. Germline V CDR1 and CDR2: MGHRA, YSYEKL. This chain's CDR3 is CASSQVAGPHNEQFF. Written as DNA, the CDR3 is TGCGCCAGCAGCCAAGTAGCGGGACCCCACAATGAGCAGTTCTTC.

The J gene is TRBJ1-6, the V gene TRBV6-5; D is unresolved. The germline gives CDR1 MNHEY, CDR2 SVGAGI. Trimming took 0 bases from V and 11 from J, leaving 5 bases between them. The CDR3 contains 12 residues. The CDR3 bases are TGTGCCAGCAGTTACTCTTCGGCACCCCTCCACTTT. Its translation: CASSYSSAPLHF.

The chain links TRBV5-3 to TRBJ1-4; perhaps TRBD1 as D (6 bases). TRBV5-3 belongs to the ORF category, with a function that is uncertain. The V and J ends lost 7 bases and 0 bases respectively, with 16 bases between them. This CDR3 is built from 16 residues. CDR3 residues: CARSLGGLATNEKLFF. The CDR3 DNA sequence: TGTGCCAGATCCTTGGGGGGCCTCGCAACTAATGAAAAACTGTTTTTT.

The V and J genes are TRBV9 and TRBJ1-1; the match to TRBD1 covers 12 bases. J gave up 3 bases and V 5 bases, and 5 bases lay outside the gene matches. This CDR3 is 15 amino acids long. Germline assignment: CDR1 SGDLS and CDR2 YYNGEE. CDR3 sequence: CASRGTGGADTEAFF. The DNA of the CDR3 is TGTGCCAGCAGGGGGACAGGGGGCGCGGACACTGAAGCTTTCTTT.

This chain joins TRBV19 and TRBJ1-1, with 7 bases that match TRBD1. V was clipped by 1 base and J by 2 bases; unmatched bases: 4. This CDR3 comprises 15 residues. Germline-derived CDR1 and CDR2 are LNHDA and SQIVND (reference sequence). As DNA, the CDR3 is TGTGCCAGTAGTATAGCCGGGACAGCAAACACTGAAGCTTTCTTT. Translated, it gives CASSIAGTANTEAFF.

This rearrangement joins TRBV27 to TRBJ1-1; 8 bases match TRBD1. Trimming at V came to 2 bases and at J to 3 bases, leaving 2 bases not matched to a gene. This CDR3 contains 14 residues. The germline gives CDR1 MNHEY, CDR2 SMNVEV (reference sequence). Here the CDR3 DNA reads TGTGCCAGCAGTTTACAGGGGGCCCACACTGAAGCTTTCTTT. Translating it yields CASSLQGAHTEAFF.

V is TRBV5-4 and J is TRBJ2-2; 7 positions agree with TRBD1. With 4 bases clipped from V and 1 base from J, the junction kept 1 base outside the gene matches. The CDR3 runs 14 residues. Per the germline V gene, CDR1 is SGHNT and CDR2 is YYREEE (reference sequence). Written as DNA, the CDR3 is TGTGCCAGCAGCCGACAGGGGAACACCGGGGAGCTGTTTTTT. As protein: CASSRQGNTGELFF.

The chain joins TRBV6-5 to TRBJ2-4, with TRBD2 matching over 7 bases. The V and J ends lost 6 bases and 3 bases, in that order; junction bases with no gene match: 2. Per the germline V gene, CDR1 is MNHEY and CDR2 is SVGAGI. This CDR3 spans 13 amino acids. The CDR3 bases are TGTGCCAGCAGAGGACTAGTCAAAAACATTCAGTACTTC. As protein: CASRGLVKNIQYF.

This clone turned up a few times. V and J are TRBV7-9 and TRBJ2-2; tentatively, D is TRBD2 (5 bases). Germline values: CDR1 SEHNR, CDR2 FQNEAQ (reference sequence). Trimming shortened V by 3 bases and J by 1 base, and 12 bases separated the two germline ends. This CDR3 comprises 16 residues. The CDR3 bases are TGTGCCAGCAGCTTCTATGTCGGACTGAACACCGGGGAGCTGTTTTTT. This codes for CASSFYVGLNTGELFF.

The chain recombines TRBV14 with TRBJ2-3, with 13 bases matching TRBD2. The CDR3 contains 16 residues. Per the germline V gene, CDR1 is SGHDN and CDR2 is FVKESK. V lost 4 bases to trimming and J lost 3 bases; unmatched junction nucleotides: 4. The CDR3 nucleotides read TGTGCCAGCAGCCTCCGGACTAGCGGGAGTACAGATACGCAGTATTTT. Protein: CASSLRTSGSTDTQYF.

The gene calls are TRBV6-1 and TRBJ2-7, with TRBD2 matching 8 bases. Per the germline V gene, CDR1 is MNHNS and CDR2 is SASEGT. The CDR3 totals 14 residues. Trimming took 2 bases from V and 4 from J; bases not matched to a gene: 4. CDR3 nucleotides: TGTGCCAGCAGTGAACGGGGGGGAGGTTACGAGCAGTACGTC. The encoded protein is CASSERGGGYEQYV.

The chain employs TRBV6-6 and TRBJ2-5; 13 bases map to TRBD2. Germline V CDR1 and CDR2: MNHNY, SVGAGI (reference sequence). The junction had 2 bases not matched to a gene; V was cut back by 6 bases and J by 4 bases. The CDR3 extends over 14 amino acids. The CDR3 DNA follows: TGTGCCAGCAGGCGGACTAGCGGGGGAGAGACCCAGTACTTC. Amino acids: CASRRTSGGETQYF.

In nucleotides, the CDR3 is TGTGCCAGCAGCCCCGGGGCCCTGACAGGGAGCAATCAGCCCCAGCATTTT. It is translated as CASSPGALTGSNQPQHF. This sequence joins TRBV7-9 and TRBJ1-5; TRBD1 matches 7 bases. The J segment lost 1 base and the V segment lost 5 bases, leaving 11 bases of the junction unmatched. Germline values: CDR1 SEHNR, CDR2 FQNEAQ (reference sequence). The CDR3 runs to 17 residues. The full variable domain, rest sourced from reference TRBV7-9 and TRBJ1-5, is DTGVSQNPRHKITKRGQNVTFRCDPISEHNRLYWYRQTLGQGPEFLTYFQNEAQLEKSRLLSDRFSAERPKGSFSTLEIQRTEQGDSAMYLCASSPGALTGSNQPQHFGDGTRLSIL.

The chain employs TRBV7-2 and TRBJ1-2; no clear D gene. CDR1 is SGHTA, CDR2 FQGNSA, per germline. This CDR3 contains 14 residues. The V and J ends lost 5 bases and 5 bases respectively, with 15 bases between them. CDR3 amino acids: CASSAGRASYGYTF. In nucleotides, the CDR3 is TGTGCCAGCAGCGCGGGCCGTGCTTCATATGGCTACACCTTC.

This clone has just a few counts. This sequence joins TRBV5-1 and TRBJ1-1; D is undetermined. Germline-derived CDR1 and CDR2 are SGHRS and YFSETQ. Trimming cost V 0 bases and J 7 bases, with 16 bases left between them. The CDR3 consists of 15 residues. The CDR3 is CASSLARREGGEAFF. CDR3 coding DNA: TGCGCCAGCAGCTTGGCAAGGAGGGAAGGCGGTGAAGCTTTCTTT.

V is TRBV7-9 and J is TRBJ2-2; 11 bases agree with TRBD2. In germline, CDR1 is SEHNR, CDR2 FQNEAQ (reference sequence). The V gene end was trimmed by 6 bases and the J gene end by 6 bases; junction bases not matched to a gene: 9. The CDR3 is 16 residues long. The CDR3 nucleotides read TGTGCCAGCAGACCAAGACTAGCGGGAAACCCCGGGGAGCTGTTTTTT. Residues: CASRPRLAGNPGELFF.

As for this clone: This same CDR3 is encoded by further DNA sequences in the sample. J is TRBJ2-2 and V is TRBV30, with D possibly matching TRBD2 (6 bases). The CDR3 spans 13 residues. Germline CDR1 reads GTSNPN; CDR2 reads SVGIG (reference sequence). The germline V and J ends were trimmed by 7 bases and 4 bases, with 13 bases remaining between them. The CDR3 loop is CAFRDFSTGELFF. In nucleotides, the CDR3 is TGTGCCTTTAGGGACTTCTCCACCGGGGAGCTGTTTTTT.

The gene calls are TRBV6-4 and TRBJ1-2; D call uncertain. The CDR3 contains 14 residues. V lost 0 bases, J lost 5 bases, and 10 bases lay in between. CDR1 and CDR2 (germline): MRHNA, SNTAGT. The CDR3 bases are TGTGCCAGCAGTGACTCTGGGCAGCAATATGGCTACACCTTC. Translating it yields CASSDSGQQYGYTF.

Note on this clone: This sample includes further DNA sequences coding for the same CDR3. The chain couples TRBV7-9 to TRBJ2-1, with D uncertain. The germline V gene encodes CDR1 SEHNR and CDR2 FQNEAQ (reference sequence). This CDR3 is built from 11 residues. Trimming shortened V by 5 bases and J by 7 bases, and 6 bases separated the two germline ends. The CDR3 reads CASSPVNEQFF. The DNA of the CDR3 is TGTGCCAGCAGCCCGGTGAATGAGCAGTTCTTC.

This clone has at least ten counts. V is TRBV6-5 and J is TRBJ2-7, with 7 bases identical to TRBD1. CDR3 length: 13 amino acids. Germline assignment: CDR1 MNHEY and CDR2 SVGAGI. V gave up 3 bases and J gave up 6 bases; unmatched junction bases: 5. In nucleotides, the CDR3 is TGTGCCAGCAGTTATTCGACAGGGTCCGAGCAGTACGTC. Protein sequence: CASSYSTGSEQYV.